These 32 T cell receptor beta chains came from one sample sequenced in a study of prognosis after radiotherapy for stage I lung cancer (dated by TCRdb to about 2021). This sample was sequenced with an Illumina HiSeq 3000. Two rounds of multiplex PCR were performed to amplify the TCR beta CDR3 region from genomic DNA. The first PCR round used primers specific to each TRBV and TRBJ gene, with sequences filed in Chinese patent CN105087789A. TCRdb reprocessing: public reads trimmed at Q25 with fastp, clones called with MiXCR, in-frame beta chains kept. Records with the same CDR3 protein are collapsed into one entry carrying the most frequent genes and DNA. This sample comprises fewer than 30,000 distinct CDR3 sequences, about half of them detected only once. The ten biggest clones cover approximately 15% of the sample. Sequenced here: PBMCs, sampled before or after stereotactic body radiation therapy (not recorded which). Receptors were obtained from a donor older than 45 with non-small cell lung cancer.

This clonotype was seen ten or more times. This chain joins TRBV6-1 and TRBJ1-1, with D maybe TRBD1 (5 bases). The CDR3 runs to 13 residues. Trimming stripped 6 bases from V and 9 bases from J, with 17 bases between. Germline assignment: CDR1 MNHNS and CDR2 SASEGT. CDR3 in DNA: TGTGCCAGCAGCTCCGATCAGGGCTGGAAAGCTTTCTTT. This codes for CASSSDQGWKAFF.

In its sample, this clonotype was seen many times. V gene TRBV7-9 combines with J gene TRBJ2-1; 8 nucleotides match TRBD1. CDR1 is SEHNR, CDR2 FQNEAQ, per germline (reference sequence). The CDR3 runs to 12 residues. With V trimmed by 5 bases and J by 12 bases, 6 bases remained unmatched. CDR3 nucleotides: TGTGCCAGCAGCCAAATACAGGGGGGGCAGTTCTTC. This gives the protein CASSQIQGGQFF.

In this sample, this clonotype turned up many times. The chain's CDR3 is CASSLRADTQYF. For the CDR3, the DNA is TGTGCCAGCAGCTTAAGGGCAGATACGCAGTATTTT. This chain links TRBV7-2 with TRBJ2-3; D is ambiguous. V lost 2 bases and J 4 bases, leaving 4 bases between the germline ends. The CDR3 sequence is 12 residues long. Germline CDR1 is SGHTA and CDR2 is FQGNSA.

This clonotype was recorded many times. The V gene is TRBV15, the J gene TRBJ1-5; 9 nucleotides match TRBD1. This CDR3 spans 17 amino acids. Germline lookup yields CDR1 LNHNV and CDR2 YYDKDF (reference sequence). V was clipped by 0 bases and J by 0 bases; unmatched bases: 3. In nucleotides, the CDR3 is TGTGCCACCAGCAGAGAAGGGACAGGGATTAGCAATCAGCCCCAGCATTTT. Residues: CATSREGTGISNQPQHF. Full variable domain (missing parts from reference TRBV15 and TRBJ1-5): DAMVIQNPRYQVTQFGKPVTLSCSQTLNHNVMYWYQQKSSQAPKLLFHYYDKDFNNEADTPDNFQSRRPNTSFCFLDIRSPGLGDTAMYLCATSREGTGISNQPQHFGDGTRLSIL.

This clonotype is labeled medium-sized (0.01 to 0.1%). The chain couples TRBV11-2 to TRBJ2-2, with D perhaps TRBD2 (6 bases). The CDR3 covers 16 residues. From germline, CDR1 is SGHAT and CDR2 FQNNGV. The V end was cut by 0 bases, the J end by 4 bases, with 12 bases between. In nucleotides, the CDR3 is TGTGCCAGCAGCTTAGATCTTAGCGGAGTCACCGGGGAGCTGTTTTTT. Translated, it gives CASSLDLSGVTGELFF.

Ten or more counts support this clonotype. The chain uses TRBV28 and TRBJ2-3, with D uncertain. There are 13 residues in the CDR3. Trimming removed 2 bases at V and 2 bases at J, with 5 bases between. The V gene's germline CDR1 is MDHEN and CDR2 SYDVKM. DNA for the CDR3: TGTGCCAGCAGTTTACACCACACAGATACGCAGTATTTT. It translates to CASSLHHTDTQYF.

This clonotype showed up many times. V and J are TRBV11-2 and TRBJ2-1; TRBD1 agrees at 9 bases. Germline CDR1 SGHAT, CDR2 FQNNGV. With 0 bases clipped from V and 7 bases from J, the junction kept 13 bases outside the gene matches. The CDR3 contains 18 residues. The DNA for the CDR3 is TGTGCCAGCAGCTTAGATAAACCCGGGACAGGGATCTATAATGAGCAGTTCTTC. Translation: CASSLDKPGTGIYNEQFF.

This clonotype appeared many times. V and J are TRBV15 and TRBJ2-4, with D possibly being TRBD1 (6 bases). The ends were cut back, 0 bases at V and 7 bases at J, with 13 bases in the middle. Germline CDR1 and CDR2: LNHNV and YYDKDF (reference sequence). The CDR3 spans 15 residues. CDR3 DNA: TGTGCCACCAGCAGAGACCCCAGGGGTAGGAACATTCAGTACTTC. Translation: CATSRDPRGRNIQYF. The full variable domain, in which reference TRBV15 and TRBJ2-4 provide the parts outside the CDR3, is DAMVIQNPRYQVTQFGKPVTLSCSQTLNHNVMYWYQQKSSQAPKLLFHYYDKDFNNEADTPDNFQSRRPNTSFCFLDIRSPGLGDTAMYLCATSRDPRGRNIQYFGAGTRLSVL.

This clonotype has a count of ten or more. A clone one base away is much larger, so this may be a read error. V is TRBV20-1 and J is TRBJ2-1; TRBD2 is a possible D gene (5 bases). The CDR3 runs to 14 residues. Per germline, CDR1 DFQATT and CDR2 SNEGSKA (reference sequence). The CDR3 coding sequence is TGCAGTGCTAGGAAGGCTAGCTCCTACAATGAGCGGTTCTTC. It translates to CSARKASSYNERFF.

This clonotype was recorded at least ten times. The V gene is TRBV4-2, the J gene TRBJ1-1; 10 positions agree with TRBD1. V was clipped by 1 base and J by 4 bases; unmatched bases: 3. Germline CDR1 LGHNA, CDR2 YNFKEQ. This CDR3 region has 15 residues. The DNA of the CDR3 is TGTGCCAGCAGCCAAGCAAGGACAGGGGGCACTGAAGCTTTCTTT. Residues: CASSQARTGGTEAFF.

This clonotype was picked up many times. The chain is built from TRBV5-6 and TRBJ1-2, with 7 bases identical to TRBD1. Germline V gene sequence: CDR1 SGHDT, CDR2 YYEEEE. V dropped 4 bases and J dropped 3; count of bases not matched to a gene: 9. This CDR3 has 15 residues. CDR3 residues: CASSGQGQTYYGYTF. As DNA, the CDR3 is TGTGCCAGCAGCGGCCAGGGACAGACGTACTATGGCTACACCTTC.

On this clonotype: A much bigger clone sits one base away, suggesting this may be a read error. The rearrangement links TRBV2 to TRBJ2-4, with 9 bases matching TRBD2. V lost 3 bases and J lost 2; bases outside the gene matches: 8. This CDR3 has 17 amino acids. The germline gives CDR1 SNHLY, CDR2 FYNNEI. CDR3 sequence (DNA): TGTGCCAGCAGTGATTGTGGCGGGGGGGCCACCAAAAACATTCAGTACTTC. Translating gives CASSDCGGGATKNIQYF.

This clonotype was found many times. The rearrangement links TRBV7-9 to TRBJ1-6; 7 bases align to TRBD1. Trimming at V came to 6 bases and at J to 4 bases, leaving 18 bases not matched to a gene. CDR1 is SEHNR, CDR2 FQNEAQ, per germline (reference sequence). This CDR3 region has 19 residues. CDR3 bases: TGTGCCAGCAGTTCCCCCCCCACGGGACAGCTTTCTTATAATTCACCCCTCCACTTT. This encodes CASSSPPTGQLSYNSPLHF.

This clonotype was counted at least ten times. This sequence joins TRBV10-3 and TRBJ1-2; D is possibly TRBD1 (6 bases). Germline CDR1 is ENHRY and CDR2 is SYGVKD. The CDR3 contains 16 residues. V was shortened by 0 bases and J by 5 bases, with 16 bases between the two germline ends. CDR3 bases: TGTGCCATCAGTGAGTCGGTGATAGGGACAAGGTATGGCTACACCTTC. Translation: CAISESVIGTRYGYTF.

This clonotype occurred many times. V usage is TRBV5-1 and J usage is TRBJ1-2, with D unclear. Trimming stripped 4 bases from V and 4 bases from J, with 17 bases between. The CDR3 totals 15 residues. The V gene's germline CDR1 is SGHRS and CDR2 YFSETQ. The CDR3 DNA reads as TGCGCCAGCAGCCAAGCGGGTGGGCCAGGCTATGGCTACACCTTC. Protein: CASSQAGGPGYGYTF.

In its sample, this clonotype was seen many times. The chain's CDR3 is CSVVGGTEAFF. DNA for the CDR3: TGCAGCGTTGTGGGGGGCACTGAAGCTTTCTTT. This rearrangement joins TRBV29-1 to TRBJ1-1; a possible D gene is TRBD1 (5 bases). CDR1 is SQVTM and CDR2 is ANQGSEA in the germline V gene. The CDR3 has 11 residues. Trimming cost V 4 bases and J 4 bases, with 7 bases left between them.

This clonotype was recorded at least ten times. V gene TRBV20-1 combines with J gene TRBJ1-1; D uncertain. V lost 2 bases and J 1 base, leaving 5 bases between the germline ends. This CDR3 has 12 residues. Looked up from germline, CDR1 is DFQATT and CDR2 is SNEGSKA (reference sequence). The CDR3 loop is CSARRQNTEAFF. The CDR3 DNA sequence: TGCAGTGCTAGACGTCAGAACACTGAAGCTTTCTTT.

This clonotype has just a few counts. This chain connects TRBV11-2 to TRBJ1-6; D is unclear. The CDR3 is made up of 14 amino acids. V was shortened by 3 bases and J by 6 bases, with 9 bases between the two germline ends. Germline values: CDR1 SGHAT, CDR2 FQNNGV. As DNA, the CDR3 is TGTGCCAGCAGCTTGAAGGGTACTAATTCACCCCTCCACTTT. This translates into CASSLKGTNSPLHF.

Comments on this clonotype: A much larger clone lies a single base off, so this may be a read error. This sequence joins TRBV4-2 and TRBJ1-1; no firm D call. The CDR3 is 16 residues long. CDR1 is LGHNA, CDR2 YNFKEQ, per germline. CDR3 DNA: TGTGTCAGCAGCCAAGAAGTATCAACTATGAACACTGAAGCTTTCTTT. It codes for CVSSQEVSTMNTEAFF.

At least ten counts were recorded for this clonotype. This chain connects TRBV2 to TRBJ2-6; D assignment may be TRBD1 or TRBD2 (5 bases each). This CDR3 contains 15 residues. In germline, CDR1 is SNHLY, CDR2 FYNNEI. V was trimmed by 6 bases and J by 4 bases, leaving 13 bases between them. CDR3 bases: TGTGCCAGCAGATTCGTTCGGGGCGGGGCCAACGTCCTGACTTTC. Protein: CASRFVRGGANVLTF.

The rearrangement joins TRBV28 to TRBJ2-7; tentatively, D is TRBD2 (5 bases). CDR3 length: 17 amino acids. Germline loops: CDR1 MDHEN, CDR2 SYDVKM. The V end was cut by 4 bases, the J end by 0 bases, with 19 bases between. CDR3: CASSSGVKGIFSYEQYF. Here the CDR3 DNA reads TGTGCCAGCAGTTCCGGGGTCAAGGGAATTTTCTCCTACGAGCAGTACTTC.

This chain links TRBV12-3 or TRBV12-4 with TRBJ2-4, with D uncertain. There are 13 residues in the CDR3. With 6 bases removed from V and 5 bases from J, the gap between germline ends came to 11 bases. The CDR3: CASRSALENIQYF. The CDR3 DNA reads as TGTGCCAGCAGGTCAGCTCTCGAAAACATTCAGTACTTC.

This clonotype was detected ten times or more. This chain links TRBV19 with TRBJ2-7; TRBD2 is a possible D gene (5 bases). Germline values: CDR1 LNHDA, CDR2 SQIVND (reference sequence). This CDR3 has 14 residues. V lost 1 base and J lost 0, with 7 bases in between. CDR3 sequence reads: CASSIVGSSYEQYF. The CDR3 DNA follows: TGTGCCAGTAGTATAGTTGGGAGCTCCTACGAGCAGTACTTC.

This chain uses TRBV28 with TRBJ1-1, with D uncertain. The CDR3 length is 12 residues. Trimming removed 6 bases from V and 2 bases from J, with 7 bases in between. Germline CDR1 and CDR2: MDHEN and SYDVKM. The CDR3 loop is CASREQNTEAFF. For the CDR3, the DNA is TGTGCCAGCAGGGAGCAAAACACTGAAGCTTTCTTT.

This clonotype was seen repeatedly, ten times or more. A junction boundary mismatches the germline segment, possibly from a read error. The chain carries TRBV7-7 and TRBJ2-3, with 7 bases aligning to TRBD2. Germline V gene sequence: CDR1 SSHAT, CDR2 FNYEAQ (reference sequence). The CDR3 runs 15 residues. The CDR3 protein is CASSLSAGARDTQYF. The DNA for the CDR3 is TGTGCTAGCAGCTTGTCCGCGGGAGCTAGAGATACGCAGTATTTT.

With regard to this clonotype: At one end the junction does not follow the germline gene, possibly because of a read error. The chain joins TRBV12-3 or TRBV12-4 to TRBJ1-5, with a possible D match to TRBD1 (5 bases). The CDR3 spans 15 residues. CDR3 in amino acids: CVSTSGGGAYQPQHF. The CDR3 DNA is TGTGTCAGCACCTCTGGGGGAGGGGCTTATCAGCCCCAGCATTTT.

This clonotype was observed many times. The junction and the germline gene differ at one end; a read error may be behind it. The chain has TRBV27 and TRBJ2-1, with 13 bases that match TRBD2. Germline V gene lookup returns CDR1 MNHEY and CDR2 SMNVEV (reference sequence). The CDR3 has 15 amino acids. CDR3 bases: TGTGCCAGCAGTATATCCGGGACTAGCGGGGACCCCAGGCTCTTC. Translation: CASSISGTSGDPRLF.

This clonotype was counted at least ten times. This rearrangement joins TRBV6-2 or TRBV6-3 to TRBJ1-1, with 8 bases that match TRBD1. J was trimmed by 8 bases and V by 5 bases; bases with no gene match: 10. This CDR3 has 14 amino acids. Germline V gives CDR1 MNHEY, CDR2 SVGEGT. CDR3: CASSIGTGRGEAFF. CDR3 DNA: TGTGCCAGCAGTATTGGGACAGGTCGAGGGGAAGCTTTCTTT.

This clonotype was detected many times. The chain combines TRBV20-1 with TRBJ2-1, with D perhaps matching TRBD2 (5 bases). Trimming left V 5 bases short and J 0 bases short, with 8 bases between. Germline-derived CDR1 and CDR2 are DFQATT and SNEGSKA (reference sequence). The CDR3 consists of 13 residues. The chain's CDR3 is CSAFGGSYNEQFF. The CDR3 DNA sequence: TGCAGTGCTTTCGGAGGCTCCTACAATGAGCAGTTCTTC.

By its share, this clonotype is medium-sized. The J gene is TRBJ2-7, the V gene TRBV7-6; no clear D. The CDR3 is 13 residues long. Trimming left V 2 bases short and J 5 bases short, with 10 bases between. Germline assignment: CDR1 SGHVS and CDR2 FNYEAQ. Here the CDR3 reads CASSLTLSDEQYF. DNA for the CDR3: TGTGCCAGCAGCTTAACTCTCAGTGACGAGCAGTACTTC. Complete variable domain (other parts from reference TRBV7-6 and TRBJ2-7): GAGVSQSPRYKVTKRGQDVALRCDPISGHVSLYWYRQALGQGPEFLTYFNYEAQQDKSGLPNDRFSAERPEGSISTLTIQRTEQRDSAMYRCASSLTLSDEQYFGPGTRLTVT.

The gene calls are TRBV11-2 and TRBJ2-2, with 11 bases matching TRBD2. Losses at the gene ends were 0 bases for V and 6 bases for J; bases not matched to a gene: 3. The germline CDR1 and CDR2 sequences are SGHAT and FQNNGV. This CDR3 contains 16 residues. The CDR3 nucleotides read TGTGCCAGCAGCTTAGAATTTAGCGGGGGGGCCGGGGAGCTGTTTTTT. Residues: CASSLEFSGGAGELFF.

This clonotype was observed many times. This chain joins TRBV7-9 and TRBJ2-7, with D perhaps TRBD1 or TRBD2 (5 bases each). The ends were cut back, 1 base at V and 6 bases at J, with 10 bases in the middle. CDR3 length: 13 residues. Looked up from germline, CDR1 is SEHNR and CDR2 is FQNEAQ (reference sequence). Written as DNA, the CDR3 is TGTGCCAGCAGCTTAGGCCGAGGGGCCGAGCAGTACTTC. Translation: CASSLGRGAEQYF.